This is a list of T cell receptor beta chains from one sample in a study of CD8 T cells in Susac syndrome. MiXCR, applied by TCRdb to the immunoSEQ multiplex PCR reads, yields one record per CDR3 protein. The sample comprises roughly 130,000 distinct CDR3 sequences, just under 95% of which are singletons, and 0.28% rests with the top ten. The sequencing sample was made of CD8+ T cells from PBMCs. The receptor set was obtained from a human donor with Susac syndrome. CDR3s include the opening cysteine and the closing phenylalanine or tryptophan. Fields, in order: J gene, clone size, V gene, D gene, CDR3 protein, CDR3 DNA. D genes are given only for firm matches. The size of a clone is reported for some rows only, either as once, few or many, or as a class for expanded clones.

>TRBJ2-1|.|TRBV15|.
CATARRTYNEQFF
TGTGCCACCGCACGCCGCACCTACAATGAGCAGTTCTTC
>TRBJ2-6|.|TRBV27|.
CASSSSANVLTF
TGTGCCAGCAGTTCATCGGCCAACGTCCTGACTTTC
>TRBJ2-3|.|TRBV27|.
CASSWGAGDTQYF
TGTGCCAGCAGTTGGGGGGCCGGAGATACGCAGTATTTT
>TRBJ2-5|.|TRBV7-9|TRBD1
CASSPTGGSETQYF
TGTGCCAGCAGTCCGACAGGGGGCTCAGAGACCCAGTACTTC
>TRBJ1-2|.|TRBV7-6|.
CASSPLWGDYTF
TGTGCCAGCAGCCCGCTGTGGGGGGACTACACCTTC
>TRBJ1-2|.|TRBV9|TRBD1
CASSPRRTTGPNYGYTF
TGTGCCAGCAGCCCCAGGCGGACGACAGGGCCTAACTATGGCTACACCTTC
>TRBJ2-3|.|TRBV11-2|.
CASSLEGQNTDTQYF
TGTGCCAGCAGCTTAGAGGGTCAAAACACAGATACGCAGTATTTT
>TRBJ2-7|once|TRBV5-4|TRBD2
CASSRTSGGSYEQYF
TGTGCCAGCAGCCGAACTAGCGGGGGCTCCTACGAGCAGTACTTC
>TRBJ2-7|.|TRBV9|.
CASSVDAGADEQYF
TGTGCCAGCAGCGTGGACGCTGGGGCCGACGAGCAGTACTTC
>TRBJ2-1|.|TRBV7-9|TRBD2
CASSLGGGGPHNEQFF
TGTGCCAGCAGCTTAGGCGGCGGGGGGCCCCACAATGAGCAGTTCTTC
>TRBJ2-1|.|TRBV29-1|TRBD1
CSVGTGDGNEQFF
TGCAGCGTTGGGACAGGGGATGGCAATGAGCAGTTCTTC
>TRBJ1-5|.|TRBV4-1|.
CASSPSVLNQPQHF
TGCGCCAGCAGCCCATCAGTCCTGAATCAGCCCCAGCATTTT
>TRBJ2-7|.|TRBV11-2|TRBD2
CASSELAGVYEQYF
TGTGCCAGCAGCGAACTAGCGGGGGTCTACGAGCAGTACTTC
>TRBJ2-2|.|TRBV9|TRBD2
CASSRSGGATGELFF
TGTGCCAGCAGCAGAAGCGGGGGGGCCACCGGGGAGCTGTTTTTT
>TRBJ2-7|.|TRBV5-1|.
CASRAEGEQYF
TGCGCCAGCCGTGCAGAGGGCGAGCAGTACTTC
>TRBJ2-3|.|TRBV9|TRBD1
CASSVEGQGGTDTQYF
TGTGCCAGCAGCGTAGAGGGACAGGGTGGTACAGATACGCAGTATTTT
>TRBJ2-7|.|TRBV4-1|.
CASSQDPDLRGYEQYF
TGCGCCAGCAGCCAAGATCCAGACCTCCGGGGCTACGAGCAGTACTTC
>TRBJ2-1|.|TRBV20-1|TRBD2
CSARDAGLAGIEQFF
TGCAGTGCTAGAGATGCGGGACTAGCGGGGATTGAGCAGTTCTTC
>TRBJ1-1|.|TRBV11-2|.
CASSFGPEMNTEAFF
TGTGCCAGCAGCTTCGGACCTGAGATGAACACTGAAGCTTTCTTT
>TRBJ2-6|.|TRBV12-3/TRBV12-4|.
CASSSDRSGANVLTF
TGTGCCAGCAGTTCTGACAGGTCTGGGGCCAACGTCCTGACTTTC
>TRBJ2-2|.|TRBV6-1|.
CASSPLEGVLDTGELFF
TGTGCCAGCAGTCCCCTCGAGGGGGTTTTGGACACCGGGGAGCTGTTTTTT
>TRBJ2-1|once|TRBV9|TRBD2
CASSVGGGEQFF
TGTGCCAGCAGCGTCGGGGGGGGTGAGCAGTTCTTC
>TRBJ2-1|once|TRBV20-1|.
CSARDQQRYNEQFF
TGCAGTGCTAGAGATCAGCAGCGCTACAATGAGCAGTTCTTC
>TRBJ2-1|.|TRBV9|TRBD2
CASSLSTGGNRNEQFF
TGTGCCAGCAGTCTAAGCACGGGGGGTAATAGGAATGAGCAGTTCTTC
>TRBJ2-3|.|TRBV7-2|TRBD2
CASSQVAGGPPDTQYF
TGTGCCAGCAGCCAAGTAGCGGGGGGGCCCCCAGATACGCAGTATTTT
>TRBJ1-2|.|TRBV11-3|TRBD1
CASSGQGGYGYTF
TGTGCCAGCAGCGGGCAGGGGGGGTATGGCTACACCTTC